Reported below is one T cell receptor (beta chain). Its antigen is as yet unknown. This sample was taken from a study of metastatic and nonmetastatic thyroid tumors. Points from the study as a whole: Malignant thyroid tumors reportedly exceeded benign nodules significantly in TCR beta diversity, with the difference appearing in blood and tumor.

Germline CDR1 and CDR2: DFQATT and SNEGSKA (reference sequence). V was pared by 5 bases and J by 4 bases, with 9 bases between. The CDR3 is made up of 11 amino acids. No patient had received any treatment before thyroid surgery. TCRdb reprocessed the PCR reads via MiXCR. This table has 5,000 or so clones, almost 35% appearing once. This sequence joins TRBV20-1 and TRBJ2-7, with D perhaps given as TRBD1 or TRBD2 (5 bases each). Material: adjacent normal tissue. The sequence was collected from a male donor with papillary thyroid cancer or a benign thyroid nodule (not recorded which). Some clones in this sample may be carry-over from other donors' samples. The CDR3: CSAWGSYEQYF. In nucleotides, the CDR3 is TGCAGTGCTTGGGGGAGTTACGAGCAGTACTTC.